This TCR beta chain appears in the sequencing data of a study of OX40 agonist ivuxolimab in advanced cancers. Data came from immunoSEQ multiplex PCR; TCRdb stores just in-frame clones and leaves some out. The table has approximately 40,000 clones, 65% to 90% seen once. Trimming left V 4 bases short and J 1 base short, with 7 bases between. This CDR3 is 13 amino acids long. Germline values: CDR1 SEHNR, CDR2 FQNEAQ (reference sequence). The V gene is TRBV7-9, the J gene TRBJ2-5; D is perhaps TRBD2 (6 bases). The source material was CD4+ or CD8+ T cells sorted from blood, sampled in a trial of the OX40 agonist ivuxolimab. The clonotype was recovered from an adult with an advanced solid tumor such as melanoma, head and neck, liver or kidney cancer. This CDR3 reads CASSYSGQETQYF. In DNA, the CDR3 is TGTGCCAGCAGCTATAGCGGCCAAGAGACCCAGTACTTC.